This T cell receptor (beta chain) derives from a study of neurological immune-mediated disorders. General study results and limits: Whereas HTLV-1-associated myelopathy showed the most TCR clonal expansion, multiple sclerosis showed the least, with levels below those of healthy controls. Across subjects, expanded clones had no CDR3 amino acid sequences in common, pointing to private repertoires in all groups. The phylogenetic placement of 18 of 34 multiple sclerosis patients' repertoires in one related-CDR3 cluster constitutes a possible signature.

In this sample, this clonotype turned up many times. Its antigen remains unidentified. The cDNA was synthesized by means of template-switch 5'RACE, which was carried out with 10-nucleotide random UMIs. TCRdb reanalysed the 5' RACE reads using MiXCR and keeps one entry per CDR3 protein. The repertoire holds approximately 100,000 distinct CDR3 sequences, with roughly 4% as singletons. CDR3 size: 14 residues. The V end lost 5 bases, the J end lost 10 bases, and 15 bases lay between the germline ends. Input material: PBMCs. This sequence originates from a woman aged 18-30 years with multiple sclerosis. The chain recombines TRBV12-3 or TRBV12-4 with TRBJ1-6; tentative D call: TRBD1 (6 bases). CDR3 in DNA: TGTGCCAGCAGTCAGACAGGAGGAGAGTCACCCCTCCACTTT. This codes for CASSQTGGESPLHF.